The 17 T cell receptor beta chains listed next were all sequenced from one sample in a study of T cells in tuberculosis. Using immunoSEQ multiplex PCR, the repertoire was profiled, and TCRdb retains in-frame clones only, with some absent. The sample includes under 45,000 clones, approximately 90% of them seen just once. Time point noted: new active TB diagnosis, blood taken before or within 7 days of starting treatment. The specimen was PBMCs, collected at tuberculosis diagnosis. These receptors were collected from an adult with tuberculosis.

The J gene is TRBJ2-7, the V gene TRBV6-5, with 12 bases lining up with TRBD1. The CDR3 contains 15 residues. The junction had 9 bases not matched to a gene; V was cut back by 5 bases and J by 7 bases. Germline V gives CDR1 MNHEY, CDR2 SVGAGI. The CDR3 bases are TGTGCCAGCAGTCAACCGGGACAGGGGGCTCAAGAGCAGTACTTC. Its protein is CASSQPGQGAQEQYF.

This sequence joins TRBV4-1 and TRBJ1-3; 9 positions match TRBD1. The CDR3 covers 18 residues. With 4 bases clipped from V and 1 base from J, the junction kept 11 bases outside the gene matches. Germline CDR1 is MGHRA and CDR2 is YSYEKL. The CDR3 loop is CASSPVPGQGQSGNTIYF. The CDR3 nucleotides are TGCGCCAGCAGCCCCGTCCCGGGACAGGGTCAATCTGGAAACACCATATATTTT.

The V and J genes are TRBV21-1 and TRBJ1-1. TRBV21-1 constitutes a pseudogene. The CDR3 consists of 14 residues. The CDR3 here is CASGPEGLNTEAFF. CDR3 nucleotide sequence: TGTGCCAGCGGACCGGAGGGGTTGAACACTGAAGCTTTCTTT.

V and J are TRBV9 and TRBJ1-1, with D possibly being TRBD1 (5 bases). CDR3 length equals 15 residues. V was cut by 0 bases and J by 3 bases, with 12 bases left in between. Germline values: CDR1 SGDLS, CDR2 YYNGEE. CDR3 region: CASSVATQGDTEAFF. CDR3 nucleotide sequence: TGTGCCAGCAGCGTAGCAACCCAGGGTGACACTGAAGCTTTCTTT.

The table lists this clone with a few counts. The chain recombines TRBV13 with TRBJ1-6, with 9 bases fitting TRBD1. Germline assignment: CDR1 PRHDT and CDR2 FYEKMQ (reference sequence). The CDR3 length is 14 residues. The junction had 5 bases not matched to a gene; V was cut back by 5 bases and J by 9 bases. The CDR3 region is CASSLGTGTSPLHF. CDR3 in DNA: TGTGCCAGCAGCCTTGGGACAGGGACTTCACCCCTCCACTTT.

The J gene is TRBJ2-7, the V gene TRBV6-1, with D tentatively TRBD1 (5 bases). CDR3 length: 15 residues. Trimming pared 7 bases from V and 1 base from J, leaving 17 bases between. CDR1 and CDR2 from the germline V gene are MNHNS and SASEGT. The CDR3 bases are TGTGCCAGCAAGGTGGAACAGGAGAGTTCCTACGAGCAGTACTTC. Its protein is CASKVEQESSYEQYF.

CDR3 region: CASSAGTTTNEKLFF. The CDR3, as DNA: TGCGCCAGCAGCGCCGGGACAACAACTAATGAAAAACTGTTTTTT. This chain connects TRBV5-1 to TRBJ1-4; TRBD1 is a possible D gene (6 bases). The CDR3 sequence is 15 residues long. Trimming left V 4 bases short and J 0 bases short, with 10 bases between. Germline V gives CDR1 SGHRS, CDR2 YFSETQ.

This clone was observed once. J is TRBJ2-5 and V is TRBV30; maybe TRBD1 (5 bases). The germline V gene has CDR1 GTSNPN and CDR2 SVGIG (reference sequence). This CDR3 spans 13 amino acids. Trimming removed 3 bases at V and 2 bases at J, with 10 bases between. Here the CDR3 DNA reads TGTGCCTGGAGCCCTCCAGGGCAAGAGACCCAGTACTTC. Amino acids: CAWSPPGQETQYF.

This sequence joins TRBV7-6 and TRBJ1-2; 7 bases are shared with TRBD1. The CDR3 length is 17 residues. CDR1 is SGHVS, CDR2 FNYEAQ, per germline. The junction had 15 bases not matched to a gene; V was cut back by 6 bases and J by 2 bases. CDR3 sequence: CASSRDRPSRGNYGYTF. The CDR3 DNA follows: TGTGCCAGCAGTCGGGACAGACCAAGTCGGGGGAACTATGGCTACACCTTC.

V is TRBV28 and J is TRBJ1-5; D is possibly TRBD1 (6 bases). The CDR3 runs 16 residues. V was pared by 2 bases and J by 3 bases, with 14 bases between. Germline V gene sequence: CDR1 MDHEN, CDR2 SYDVKM. The CDR3 is CASSLKSTGSNQPQHF. The CDR3 DNA follows: TGTGCCAGCAGTTTAAAATCCACAGGGTCCAATCAGCCCCAGCATTTT.

V usage is TRBV6-5 and J usage is TRBJ1-5, with TRBD1 matching 7 bases. Germline loops: CDR1 MNHEY, CDR2 SVGAGI. V lost 7 bases to trimming and J lost 6 bases; unmatched junction nucleotides: 9. The CDR3 contains 14 residues. CDR3 sequence (DNA): TGTGCCAGCACGGGGGGGCAGGGGGGTCAGCCCCAGCATTTT. The encoded protein is CASTGGQGGQPQHF.

J is TRBJ2-2 and V is TRBV9; TRBD1 is a possible D gene (7 bases). V was shortened by 4 bases and J by 2 bases, with 15 bases between the two germline ends. Germline V gene lookup returns CDR1 SGDLS and CDR2 YYNGEE. The CDR3 contains 16 residues. In DNA, the CDR3 is TGTGCCAGCAGCAATCGGGGGACAGCAAACACCGGGGAGCTGTTTTTT. It codes for CASSNRGTANTGELFF. The variable domain in full, with the rest retrieved from reference TRBV9 and TRBJ2-2, is DSGVTQTPKHLITATGQRVTLRCSPRSGDLSVYWYQQSLDQGLQFLIQYYNGEERAKGNILERFSAQQFPDLHSELNLSSLELGDSALYFCASSNRGTANTGELFFGEGSRLTVL.

The chain links TRBV19 to TRBJ2-1; 9 nucleotides match TRBD1. V lost 4 bases to trimming and J lost 11 bases; unmatched junction nucleotides: 6. Germline values: CDR1 LNHDA, CDR2 SQIVND (reference sequence). The CDR3 spans 13 residues. The CDR3: CASSRPGTGQQFF. The CDR3 DNA reads as TGTGCCAGTAGTAGACCCGGGACAGGGCAGCAGTTCTTC.

This clone was detected only a few times. V gene TRBV5-6 combines with J gene TRBJ1-6; D not certain. Germline CDR1 is SGHDT and CDR2 is YYEEEE. The CDR3 has 13 residues. The V and J ends lost 2 bases and 13 bases respectively, with 13 bases between them. In nucleotides, the CDR3 is TGTGCCAGCAGCTTCGGCACGGGTGCCCCCCTCCACTTT. Its protein product is CASSFGTGAPLHF.

The table lists this clone with a count of one. This sequence joins TRBV7-2 and TRBJ1-4, with D possibly matching TRBD1 (6 bases). Trimming cost V 5 bases and J 8 bases, with 21 bases left between them. Germline loops: CDR1 SGHTA, CDR2 FQGNSA. The CDR3 is 16 amino acids. CDR3 sequence: CASSAGYGGGREKLFF. CDR3 sequence (DNA): TGTGCCAGCAGCGCCGGGTATGGGGGCGGGCGGGAAAAACTGTTTTTT.

The CDR3 DNA reads TGTGCCAGCAGTGAGGGGGGGAGCTCCTACAATGAGCAGTTCTTC. Translated, it gives CASSEGGSSYNEQFF. The chain joins TRBV6-4 to TRBJ2-1; 7 bases are a match to TRBD2. With V trimmed by 3 bases and J by 0 bases, 2 bases remained unmatched. This CDR3 is built from 15 residues. The germline CDR1 and CDR2 sequences are MRHNA and SNTAGT.

The V gene is TRBV6-1, the J gene TRBJ1-6; the D gene is possibly TRBD1 (6 bases). V was shortened by 3 bases and J by 9 bases, with 15 bases between the two germline ends. The germline CDR1 and CDR2 sequences are MNHNS and SASEGT. The CDR3 has 15 residues. The CDR3 DNA follows: TGTGCCAGCAGTGACTACAGGGTACCGGGTTCACCCCTCCACTTT. Amino acid sequence: CASSDYRVPGSPLHF.